This TCR beta chain was identified during a study of identical twins. This clonotype has only a few counts. TCRdb redid the calling of the 5' RACE reads with MiXCR, one entry per CDR3 protein. This table holds some 1,700,000 distinct CDR3 sequences, roughly 35% found once. The CDR3 loop spans 15 amino acids. The ends lost 1 base at V and 5 bases at J; junction bases unmatched: 5. Germline CDR1 and CDR2: SGHVS and FNYEAQ. Specimen: cord blood. This clonotype originated in a newborn girl in good health. V and J are TRBV7-6 and TRBJ2-5; TRBD2 matches 9 bases. The CDR3 loop reads CASSLVASGAETQYF. The CDR3 DNA reads as TGTGCCAGCAGCTTAGTGGCTAGCGGGGCTGAGACCCAGTACTTC.